The rows below give T cell receptor beta chains drawn from one sample of a study of blood T cell repertoires in COVID-19. Clones were sequenced by immunoSEQ multiplex PCR, and TCRdb holds only the in-frame ones, with some missing. The sample lists hundreds of thousands of clones; around 84% were seen once. The source material was peripheral blood. All receptors derive from a woman of 80 years or more with active or convalescent COVID-19. Both conserved end residues are part of each CDR3. Each record gives: J gene, clone size, D gene, V gene, CDR3 DNA, CDR3 protein. The D gene is left open where the match is weak. Rows give clone size only sometimes, using once, few, many, or a class for an expanded clone.

J: TRBJ2-1
size: -
D: -
V: TRBV12-3/TRBV12-4
DNA: TGTGCCAGCGGAATCGGAGCCTACAATGAGCAGTTCTTC
CDR3: CASGIGAYNEQFF

J: TRBJ2-6
size: -
D: -
V: TRBV30
DNA: TGTGCCTGGTCGGGGGTGGGGGCCAACGTCCTGACTTTC
CDR3: CAWSGVGANVLTF

J: TRBJ2-7
size: -
D: TRBD1
V: TRBV6-2/TRBV6-3
DNA: TGTGCCAGCAGTTATTTCTGGACAGGGGGCAGAGCCGAGCAGTACTTC
CDR3: CASSYFWTGGRAEQYF

J: TRBJ2-4
size: -
D: TRBD1
V: TRBV7-2
DNA: TGTGCCAGCAGCTTGTACACAGGGGGCGGGAAATTGGCCAAAAACATTCAGTACTTC
CDR3: CASSLYTGGGKLAKNIQYF

J: TRBJ2-7
size: -
D: TRBD2
V: TRBV6-1
DNA: TGTGCCAGCAGTGATGGGGCTTTAGCGGGAACCTACGAGCAGTACTTC
CDR3: CASSDGALAGTYEQYF

J: TRBJ1-5
size: -
D: -
V: TRBV5-6
DNA: TGTGCCAGCAGCTTATACAGGGTCAATCAGCCCCAGCATTTT
CDR3: CASSLYRVNQPQHF

J: TRBJ1-5
size: -
D: -
V: TRBV28
DNA: TGTGCCAGCAGTCACCCAGGGGTTGGTAATCAGCCCCAGCATTTT
CDR3: CASSHPGVGNQPQHF

J: TRBJ1-1
size: once
D: TRBD1
V: TRBV11-2
DNA: TGTGCCAGCAGCTTCAACAGGGGGAACACTGAAGCTTTCTTT
CDR3: CASSFNRGNTEAFF

J: TRBJ2-3
size: -
D: -
V: TRBV11-2
DNA: TGTGCCAGCAGCTTAGCCGGGAACAGGGTGATAGGAGATACGCAGTATTTT
CDR3: CASSLAGNRVIGDTQYF

J: TRBJ2-7
size: few
D: -
V: TRBV10-2
DNA: TGCGCCAGCAGTGAGTACCCTTCGGGGTCCCACGAGCAGTACTTC
CDR3: CASSEYPSGSHEQYF

J: TRBJ2-3
size: -
D: -
V: TRBV5-1
DNA: TGCGCCAGCAGCTTGGCCGTCGGGACTAGCACAGATACGCAGTATTTT
CDR3: CASSLAVGTSTDTQYF

J: TRBJ1-5
size: once
D: -
V: TRBV28
DNA: TGTGCCAGCAGTCTCGACAGTGGGGTCAATCAGCCCCAGCATTTT
CDR3: CASSLDSGVNQPQHF

J: TRBJ2-7
size: -
D: -
V: TRBV11-3
DNA: TGTGCCAGCAGCTTATACATGGACAGTCCCTACGAGCAGTACTTC
CDR3: CASSLYMDSPYEQYF

J: TRBJ2-1
size: -
D: TRBD2
V: TRBV7-7
DNA: TGTGCCAGCAGCTCGACCGGGACTAGCGGGAATGAGCAGTTCTTC
CDR3: CASSSTGTSGNEQFF

J: TRBJ2-2
size: -
D: -
V: TRBV6-6
DNA: TGTGCCAGCAAGAGTGGAACGGGAGCTTCCGGGGAGCTGTTTTTT
CDR3: CASKSGTGASGELFF

J: TRBJ1-2
size: -
D: -
V: TRBV5-4
DNA: TGTGCCAGCAGCTTGGATCCTGCGGTTGGCTATGGCTACACCTTC
CDR3: CASSLDPAVGYGYTF

J: TRBJ1-2
size: -
D: -
V: TRBV30
DNA: TGTGCCTGGTCAGCTCGGAGCTCGAGAGGCTACACCTTC
CDR3: CAWSARSSRGYTF

J: TRBJ2-7
size: -
D: TRBD1
V: TRBV11-2
DNA: TGTGCCAGCAGCTTAGTACAGGGGAGCTCCTACGAGCAGTACTTC
CDR3: CASSLVQGSSYEQYF

J: TRBJ2-5
size: -
D: TRBD2
V: TRBV6-2/TRBV6-3
DNA: TGTGCCAGCAGTTACCTCCGGACTAGCGGGACCCCCCGGACCCAGTACTTC
CDR3: CASSYLRTSGTPRTQYF

J: TRBJ2-7
size: -
D: TRBD2
V: TRBV2
DNA: TGTGCCAGCAGTGACCCGAGACTAGCGGGAAAGGAGGCGTACGAGCAGTACTTC
CDR3: CASSDPRLAGKEAYEQYF

J: TRBJ2-3
size: once
D: TRBD2
V: TRBV10-2
DNA: TGCGCCAGCAGTGAGACACGGACTAGCGGTCTCACAGATACGCAGTATTTT
CDR3: CASSETRTSGLTDTQYF

J: TRBJ1-1
size: -
D: TRBD1
V: TRBV7-2
DNA: TGTGCCAGCAGCTCCCGCGCAGGGGGGACTGAAGCTTTCTTT
CDR3: CASSSRAGGTEAFF

J: TRBJ1-2
size: -
D: -
V: TRBV30
DNA: TGTGCCTGGAGTGGGGGCCCCGGCCGACTTAACTATGGCTACACCTTC
CDR3: CAWSGGPGRLNYGYTF

J: TRBJ1-2
size: -
D: TRBD1
V: TRBV7-2
DNA: TGTGCCAGCAGCTTACGACAGGGCTATGGCTACACCTTC
CDR3: CASSLRQGYGYTF

J: TRBJ2-1
size: once
D: -
V: TRBV11-3
DNA: TGTGCCAGCAGCTTAGACCAGGTCGAGTACAATGAGCAGTTCTTC
CDR3: CASSLDQVEYNEQFF

J: TRBJ1-2
size: -
D: -
V: TRBV4-1
DNA: TGCGCCAGCAGCCAAGATTTTGACGGAGCTATACGCGGCTACACCTTC
CDR3: CASSQDFDGAIRGYTF

J: TRBJ1-1
size: few
D: -
V: TRBV12-3/TRBV12-4
DNA: TGTGCCAGCAGAAAAGCAGGGGACACTGAAGCTTTCTTT
CDR3: CASRKAGDTEAFF

J: TRBJ1-1
size: once
D: -
V: TRBV10-3
DNA: TGTGCCATCAGTGAGATGGAGTTGGTCGAAGCTTTCTTT
CDR3: CAISEMELVEAFF

J: TRBJ2-1
size: -
D: TRBD2
V: TRBV9
DNA: TGTGCCAGCAGCTCAGAGATTGGGACTAGCGGGGACAATGAGCAGTTCTTC
CDR3: CASSSEIGTSGDNEQFF

J: TRBJ2-5
size: -
D: -
V: TRBV3-1/TRBV3-2
DNA: TGTGCCAGCAGCTACCTGGAGGGTAACCAGTACTTC
CDR3: CASSYLEGNQYF

J: TRBJ1-1
size: -
D: -
V: TRBV9
DNA: TGTGCCAGCAGCATGGTGGTACGGACTGAAGCTTTCTTT
CDR3: CASSMVVRTEAFF

J: TRBJ2-1
size: -
D: TRBD1
V: TRBV6-2/TRBV6-3
DNA: TGTGCCAGCAGTACCGGAGACAGGGGGAGATACAATGAGCAGTTCTTC
CDR3: CASSTGDRGRYNEQFF

J: TRBJ2-7
size: -
D: -
V: TRBV4-2
DNA: TGTGCCAGCAGCCCGGGTGGGCAGGGCTACGAGCAGTACTTC
CDR3: CASSPGGQGYEQYF

J: TRBJ1-2
size: -
D: -
V: TRBV6-5
DNA: TGTGCCAGCAGTTACTCGATCCAGGGCTATGGCTACACCTTC
CDR3: CASSYSIQGYGYTF

J: TRBJ2-1
size: few
D: TRBD2
V: TRBV7-2
DNA: TGTGCCAGCCTGCGGGCTAGCGGGTACAATGAGCAGTTCTTC
CDR3: CASLRASGYNEQFF

J: TRBJ2-3
size: once
D: -
V: TRBV5-1
DNA: TGCGCCAGCAGCTTGGGGCATCTTACAGATACGCAGTATTTT
CDR3: CASSLGHLTDTQYF

J: TRBJ2-1
size: once
D: -
V: TRBV6-5
DNA: TGTGCCAGCAGTAAGGACTCCCGTAAGAATGAGCAGTTCTTC
CDR3: CASSKDSRKNEQFF

J: TRBJ1-2
size: -
D: -
V: TRBV11-3
DNA: TGTGCCAGCAGCTTAGGCGGGTATGGCTACACCTTC
CDR3: CASSLGGYGYTF

J: TRBJ2-7
size: -
D: TRBD1
V: TRBV7-9
DNA: TGTGCCAGCAGCTTAGAGACAGGGGCCTCCTACGAGCAGTACTTC
CDR3: CASSLETGASYEQYF

J: TRBJ2-3
size: once
D: -
V: TRBV3-1/TRBV3-2
DNA: TGTGCCAGCAGCCCTAGCACAGATACGCAGTATTTT
CDR3: CASSPSTDTQYF

J: TRBJ2-7
size: -
D: TRBD2
V: TRBV7-3
DNA: TGTGCCAGCAGCTTATTGGGACTAGCGGGCGAGCAGTACTTC
CDR3: CASSLLGLAGEQYF

J: TRBJ2-4
size: -
D: TRBD1
V: TRBV5-1
DNA: TGCGCCAGCAGCTTAGGACAGGGCCGGGACATTCAGTACTTC
CDR3: CASSLGQGRDIQYF

J: TRBJ1-1
size: -
D: TRBD1
V: TRBV18
DNA: TGTGCCAGCTCAGCGAACGTGGACAGGGGAGGGACTGAAGCTTTCTTT
CDR3: CASSANVDRGGTEAFF

J: TRBJ1-4
size: -
D: -
V: TRBV5-1
DNA: TGCGCCAGCAGCGGGGAGGGGTCCGGGGGTGAAAAACTGTTTTTT
CDR3: CASSGEGSGGEKLFF

J: TRBJ2-1
size: -
D: TRBD1
V: TRBV28
DNA: TGTGCCAGCAGTCACCCCGGGACAGGGGACAATGAGCAGTTCTTC
CDR3: CASSHPGTGDNEQFF

J: TRBJ1-3
size: -
D: -
V: TRBV4-2
DNA: TGTGCCAGCAGCCAAGATCTCGGGTTTGGAAACACCATATATTTT
CDR3: CASSQDLGFGNTIYF

J: TRBJ2-1
size: -
D: TRBD2
V: TRBV19
DNA: TGTGCCAGTCGAAGGACTAGCGGGCAAAGAAACTACAATGAGCAGTTCTTC
CDR3: CASRRTSGQRNYNEQFF

J: TRBJ1-3
size: -
D: -
V: TRBV2
DNA: TGTGCCAGCAGCGGTCTTCCATCTGGAAACACCATATATTTT
CDR3: CASSGLPSGNTIYF

J: TRBJ2-4
size: -
D: TRBD2
V: TRBV14
DNA: TGTGCCAGCAGCCGGGGACTAGCGGGAGGTTTGGCGAAAAACATTCAGTACTTC
CDR3: CASSRGLAGGLAKNIQYF

J: TRBJ1-1
size: -
D: -
V: TRBV7-9
DNA: TGTGCCAGCAGTTGGGGAGGTCGGGGGGCCCTCACTGAAGCTTTCTTT
CDR3: CASSWGGRGALTEAFF

J: TRBJ2-4
size: -
D: -
V: TRBV21-1
DNA: TGTGCCAGCAGCAGAGAGGTCCTAGCCAAAAACATTCAGTACTTC
CDR3: CASSREVLAKNIQYF

J: TRBJ2-3
size: -
D: TRBD2
V: TRBV10-3
DNA: TGTGCCATCAGCCCCGGACTAGCGGGGGGGCAAGATACGCAGTATTTT
CDR3: CAISPGLAGGQDTQYF

J: TRBJ1-5
size: -
D: -
V: TRBV6-2/TRBV6-3
DNA: TGTGCCAGCAGCCCTACGGGTCAGCCTAATCAGCCCCAGCATTTT
CDR3: CASSPTGQPNQPQHF

J: TRBJ2-4
size: -
D: -
V: TRBV19
DNA: TGTGCCAGTAGTATAGAGATAGGCGGGCAGAAACTAGCCAAAAACATTCAGTACTTC
CDR3: CASSIEIGGQKLAKNIQYF

J: TRBJ2-7
size: -
D: TRBD1
V: TRBV19
DNA: TGTGCCAGTAGTACCCGGACAGGGGTCTACGAGCAGTACTTC
CDR3: CASSTRTGVYEQYF